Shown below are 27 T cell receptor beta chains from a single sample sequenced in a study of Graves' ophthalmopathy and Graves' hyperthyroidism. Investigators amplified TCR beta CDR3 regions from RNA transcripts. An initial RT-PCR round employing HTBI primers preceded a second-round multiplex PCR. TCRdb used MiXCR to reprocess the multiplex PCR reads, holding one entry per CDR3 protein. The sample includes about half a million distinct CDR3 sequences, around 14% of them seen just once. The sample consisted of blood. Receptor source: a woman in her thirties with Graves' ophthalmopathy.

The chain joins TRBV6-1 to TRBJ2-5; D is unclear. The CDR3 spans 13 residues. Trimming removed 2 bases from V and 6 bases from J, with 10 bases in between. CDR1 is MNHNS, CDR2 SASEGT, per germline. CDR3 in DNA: TGTGCCAGCAGTGAACCCCTCGAAAAGACCCAGTACTTC. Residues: CASSEPLEKTQYF.

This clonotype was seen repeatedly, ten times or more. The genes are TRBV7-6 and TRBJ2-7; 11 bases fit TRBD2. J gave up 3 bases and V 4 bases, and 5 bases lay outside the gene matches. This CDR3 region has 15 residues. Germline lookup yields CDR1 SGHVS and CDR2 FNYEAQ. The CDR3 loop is CASSSLAGGLYEQYF. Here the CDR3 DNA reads TGTGCCAGCAGCTCCCTAGCGGGGGGCCTCTACGAGCAGTACTTC.

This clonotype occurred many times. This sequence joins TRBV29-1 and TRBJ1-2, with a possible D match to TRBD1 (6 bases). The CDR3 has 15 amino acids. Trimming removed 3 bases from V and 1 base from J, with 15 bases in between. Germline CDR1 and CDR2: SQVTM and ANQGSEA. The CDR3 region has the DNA TGCAGCGTTGACCGGGACAACGGACTTAACTATGGCTACACCTTC. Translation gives CSVDRDNGLNYGYTF.

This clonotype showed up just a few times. This CDR3 is CASSLRPGDYGYTF. CDR3 nucleotides: TGTGCCAGCAGCTTACGTCCAGGGGACTATGGCTACACCTTC. The J gene is TRBJ1-2, the V gene TRBV11-2, with D possibly being TRBD1 (6 bases). The CDR3 totals 14 residues. CDR1 and CDR2 from the germline V gene are SGHAT and FQNNGV. The V gene lost 2 bases and the J gene lost 3 bases, with 10 bases spanning the gap. Supplemented by reference TRBV11-2 and TRBJ1-2, the full variable domain reads EAGVAQSPRYKIIEKRQSVAFWCNPISGHATLYWYQQILGQGPKLLIQFQNNGVVDDSQLPKDRFSAERLKGVDSTLKIQPAKLEDSAVYLCASSLRPGDYGYTFGSGTRLTVV.

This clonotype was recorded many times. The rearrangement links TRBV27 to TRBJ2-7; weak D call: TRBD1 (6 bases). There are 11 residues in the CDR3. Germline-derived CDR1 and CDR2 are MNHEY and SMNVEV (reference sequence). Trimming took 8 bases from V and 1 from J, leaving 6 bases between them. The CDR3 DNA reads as TGTGCCAGCGGGACATCCTACGAGCAGTACTTC. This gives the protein CASGTSYEQYF.

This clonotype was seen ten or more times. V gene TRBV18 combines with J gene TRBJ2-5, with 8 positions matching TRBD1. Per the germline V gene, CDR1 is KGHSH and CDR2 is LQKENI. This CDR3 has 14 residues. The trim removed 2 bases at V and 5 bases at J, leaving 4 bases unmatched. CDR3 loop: CASSPSGQGETQYF. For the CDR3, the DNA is TGTGCCAGCTCACCATCCGGACAGGGCGAGACCCAGTACTTC.

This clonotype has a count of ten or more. CDR3 DNA sequence: TGTGCCAGCAGTGCGAGGCCCGGGCTAGCGGGGGAGACCCAGTACTTC. It yields the protein CASSARPGLAGETQYF. This chain joins TRBV2 and TRBJ2-5; 9 bases map to TRBD2. The V segment lost 4 bases and the J segment 5 bases; nucleotides outside the gene matches: 11. This CDR3 is 16 amino acids long. Per the germline V gene, CDR1 is SNHLY and CDR2 is FYNNEI.

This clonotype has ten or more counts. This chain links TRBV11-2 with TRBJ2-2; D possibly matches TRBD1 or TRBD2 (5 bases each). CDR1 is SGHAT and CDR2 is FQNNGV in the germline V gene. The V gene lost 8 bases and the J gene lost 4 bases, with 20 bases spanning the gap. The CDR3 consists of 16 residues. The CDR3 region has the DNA TGTGCCAGCGCCCTTGAGGGGATGCGAGCCACCGGGGAGCTGTTTTTT. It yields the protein CASALEGMRATGELFF.

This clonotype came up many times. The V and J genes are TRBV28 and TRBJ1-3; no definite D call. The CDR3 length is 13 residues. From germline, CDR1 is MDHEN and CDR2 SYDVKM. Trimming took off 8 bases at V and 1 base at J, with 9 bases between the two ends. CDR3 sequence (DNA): TGTGCCAGCGGGAGGGAATCTGGAAACACCATATATTTT. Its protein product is CASGRESGNTIYF.

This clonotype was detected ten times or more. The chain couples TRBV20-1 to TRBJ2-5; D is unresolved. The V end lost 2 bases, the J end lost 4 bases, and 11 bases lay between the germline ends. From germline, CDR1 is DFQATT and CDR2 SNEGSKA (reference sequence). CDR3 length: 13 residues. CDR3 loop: CSARLGIGETQYF. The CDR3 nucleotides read TGCAGTGCTAGACTAGGGATTGGAGAGACCCAGTACTTC.

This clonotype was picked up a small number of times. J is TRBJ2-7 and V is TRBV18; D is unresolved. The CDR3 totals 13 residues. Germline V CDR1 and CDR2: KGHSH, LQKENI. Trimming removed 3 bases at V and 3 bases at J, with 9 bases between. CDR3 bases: TGTGCCAGCTCACCGACTGATGGCTACGAGCAGTACTTC. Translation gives CASSPTDGYEQYF.

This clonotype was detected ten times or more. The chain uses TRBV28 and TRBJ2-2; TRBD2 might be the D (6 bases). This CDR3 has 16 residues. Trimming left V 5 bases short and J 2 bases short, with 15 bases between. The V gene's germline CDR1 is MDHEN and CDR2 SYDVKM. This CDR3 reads CASSTRLARNTGELFF. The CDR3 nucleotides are TGTGCCAGCAGTACCAGGCTAGCGAGAAACACCGGGGAGCTGTTTTTT.

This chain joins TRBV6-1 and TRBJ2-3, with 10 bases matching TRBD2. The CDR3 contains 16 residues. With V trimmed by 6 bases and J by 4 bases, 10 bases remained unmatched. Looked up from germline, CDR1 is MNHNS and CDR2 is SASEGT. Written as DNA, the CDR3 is TGTGCCAGCAGAGCCCGATCTAGCGGGAGAGCAGATACGCAGTATTTT. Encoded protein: CASRARSSGRADTQYF.

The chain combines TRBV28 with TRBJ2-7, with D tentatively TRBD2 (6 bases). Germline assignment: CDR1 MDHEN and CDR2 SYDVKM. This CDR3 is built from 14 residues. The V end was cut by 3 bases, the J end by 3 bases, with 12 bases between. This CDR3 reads CASSFWGDVYEQYF. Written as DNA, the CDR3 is TGTGCCAGCAGTTTTTGGGGGGATGTCTACGAGCAGTACTTC.

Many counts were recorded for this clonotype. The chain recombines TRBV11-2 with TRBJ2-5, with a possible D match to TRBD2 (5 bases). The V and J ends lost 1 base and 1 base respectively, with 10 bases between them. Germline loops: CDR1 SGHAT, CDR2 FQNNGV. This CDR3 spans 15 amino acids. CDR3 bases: TGTGCCAGCAGCTTAGGGACCCGGGGCCAAGAGACCCAGTACTTC. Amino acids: CASSLGTRGQETQYF.

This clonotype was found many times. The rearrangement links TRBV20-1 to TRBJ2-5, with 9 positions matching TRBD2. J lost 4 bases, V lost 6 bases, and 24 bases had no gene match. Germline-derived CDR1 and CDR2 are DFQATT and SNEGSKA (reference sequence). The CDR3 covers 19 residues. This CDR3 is CSAFSRVAGERYGAETQYF. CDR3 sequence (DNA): TGCAGTGCCTTCAGCAGGGTAGCGGGAGAGAGGTACGGCGCAGAGACCCAGTACTTC.

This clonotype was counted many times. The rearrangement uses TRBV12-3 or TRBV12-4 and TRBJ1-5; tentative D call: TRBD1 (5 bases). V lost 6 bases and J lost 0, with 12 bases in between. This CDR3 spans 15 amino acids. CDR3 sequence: CASSSGGYSNQPQHF. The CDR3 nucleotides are TGTGCCAGCAGCTCGGGGGGTTATAGCAATCAGCCCCAGCATTTT.

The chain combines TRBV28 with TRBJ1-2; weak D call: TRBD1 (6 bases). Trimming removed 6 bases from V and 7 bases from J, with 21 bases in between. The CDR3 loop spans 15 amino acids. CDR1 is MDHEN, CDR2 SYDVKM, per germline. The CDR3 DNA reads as TGTGCCAGCAGGAAGTCCTACAGGGCGGGAGGTGGCTACACCTTC. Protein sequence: CASRKSYRAGGGYTF.

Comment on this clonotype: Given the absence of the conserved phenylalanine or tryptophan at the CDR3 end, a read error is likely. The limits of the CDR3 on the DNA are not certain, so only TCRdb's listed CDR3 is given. The CDR3 sequence is CSARLAGAAFKETQDY. The chain carries TRBV20-1 and TRBJ2-5; the table's TRBD2 call for D was not verified on the DNA. Germline values: CDR1 DFQATT, CDR2 SNEGSKA (reference sequence). The CDR3 extends over 16 residues, inclusive of both ends.

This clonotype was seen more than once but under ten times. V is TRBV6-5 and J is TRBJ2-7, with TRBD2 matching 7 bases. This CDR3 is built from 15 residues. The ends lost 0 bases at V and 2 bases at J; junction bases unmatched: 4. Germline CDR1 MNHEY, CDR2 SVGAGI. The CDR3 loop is CASSYSTGGPYEQYF. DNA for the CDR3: TGTGCCAGCAGTTACTCCACGGGGGGACCCTACGAGCAGTACTTC.

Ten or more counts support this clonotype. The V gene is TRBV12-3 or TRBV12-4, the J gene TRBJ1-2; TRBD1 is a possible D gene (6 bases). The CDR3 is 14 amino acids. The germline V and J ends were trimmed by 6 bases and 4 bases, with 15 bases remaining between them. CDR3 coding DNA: TGTGCCAGCAGGCTTGCCGGGACATCCTATGGCTACACCTTC. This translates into CASRLAGTSYGYTF.

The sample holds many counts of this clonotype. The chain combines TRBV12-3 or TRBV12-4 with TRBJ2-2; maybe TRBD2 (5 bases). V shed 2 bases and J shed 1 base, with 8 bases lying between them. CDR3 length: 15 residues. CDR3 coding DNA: TGTGCCAGCAGTTTAATCCGGGAGAACACCGGGGAGCTGTTTTTT. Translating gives CASSLIRENTGELFF.

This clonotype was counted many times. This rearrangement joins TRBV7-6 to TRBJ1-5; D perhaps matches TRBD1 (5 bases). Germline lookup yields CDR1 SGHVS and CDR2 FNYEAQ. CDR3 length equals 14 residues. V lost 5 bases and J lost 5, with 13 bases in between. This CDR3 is CASSGRGGDQPQHF. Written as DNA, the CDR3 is TGTGCCAGCAGCGGACGGGGGGGGGATCAGCCCCAGCATTTT.

The CDR3: CASSLFTGGGGTEAFF. CDR3 DNA sequence: TGTGCCAGCAGTTTATTTACAGGGGGCGGCGGCACTGAAGCTTTCTTT. V and J are TRBV27 and TRBJ1-1; 9 bases map to TRBD1. Germline trimming cut 1 base from V and 4 bases from J; bases unmatched to any gene: 7. Per germline, CDR1 MNHEY and CDR2 SMNVEV (reference sequence). The CDR3 runs to 16 residues.

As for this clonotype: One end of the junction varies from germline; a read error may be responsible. The CDR3 nucleotides read TGTGCCAGCAGCAATACGGGGGGGCCAGAGACCAAGTACTTC. It translates to CASSNTGGPETKYF. The chain joins TRBV11-2 to TRBJ2-5; 8 nucleotides agree with TRBD2. This CDR3 has 14 amino acids. Germline values: CDR1 SGHAT, CDR2 FQNNGV.

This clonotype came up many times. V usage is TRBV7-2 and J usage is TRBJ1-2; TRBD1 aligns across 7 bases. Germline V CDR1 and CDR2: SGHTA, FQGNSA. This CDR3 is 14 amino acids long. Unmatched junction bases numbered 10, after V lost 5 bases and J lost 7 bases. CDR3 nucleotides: TGTGCCAGCAGCCCCGCAGGGGGGTGGAGTGGCTACACCTTC. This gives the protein CASSPAGGWSGYTF.

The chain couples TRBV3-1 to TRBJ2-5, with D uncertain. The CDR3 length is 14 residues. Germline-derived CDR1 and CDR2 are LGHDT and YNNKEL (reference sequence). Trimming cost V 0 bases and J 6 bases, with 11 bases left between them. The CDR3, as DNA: TGTGCCAGCAGCCAAGAACGGAGTAGGCAGACCCAGTACTTC. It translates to CASSQERSRQTQYF.